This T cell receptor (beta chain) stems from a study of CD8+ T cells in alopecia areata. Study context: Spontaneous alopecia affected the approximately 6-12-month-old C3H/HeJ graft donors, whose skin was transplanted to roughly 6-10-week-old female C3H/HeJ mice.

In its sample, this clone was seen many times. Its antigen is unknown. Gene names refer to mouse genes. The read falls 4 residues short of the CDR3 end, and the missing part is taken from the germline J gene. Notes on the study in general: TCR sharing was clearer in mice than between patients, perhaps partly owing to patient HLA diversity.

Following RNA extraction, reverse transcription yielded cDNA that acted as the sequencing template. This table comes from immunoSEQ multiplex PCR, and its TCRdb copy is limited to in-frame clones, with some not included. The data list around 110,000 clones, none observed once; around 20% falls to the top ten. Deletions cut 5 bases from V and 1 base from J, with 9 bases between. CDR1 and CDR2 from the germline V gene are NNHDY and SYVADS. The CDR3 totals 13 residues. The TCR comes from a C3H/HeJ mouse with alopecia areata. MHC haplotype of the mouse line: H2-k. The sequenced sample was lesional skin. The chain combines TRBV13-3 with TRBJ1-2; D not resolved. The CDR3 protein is CASSVDKNSDYTF. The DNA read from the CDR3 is TGTGCCAGCAGCGTCGACAAAAACTCC.